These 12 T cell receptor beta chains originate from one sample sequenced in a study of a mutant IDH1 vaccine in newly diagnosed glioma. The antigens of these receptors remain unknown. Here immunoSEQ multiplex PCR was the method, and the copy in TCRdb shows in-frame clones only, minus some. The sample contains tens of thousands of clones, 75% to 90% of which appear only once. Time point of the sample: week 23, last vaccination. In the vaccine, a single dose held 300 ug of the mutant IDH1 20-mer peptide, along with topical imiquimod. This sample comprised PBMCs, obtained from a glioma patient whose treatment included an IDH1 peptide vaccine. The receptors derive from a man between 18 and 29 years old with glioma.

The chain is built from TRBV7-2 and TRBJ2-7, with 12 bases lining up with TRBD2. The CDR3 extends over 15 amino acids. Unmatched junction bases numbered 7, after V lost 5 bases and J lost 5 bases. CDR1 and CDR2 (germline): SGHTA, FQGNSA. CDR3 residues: CASSGRTSGIDEQYF. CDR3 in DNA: TGTGCCAGCAGCGGACGGACTAGCGGGATAGACGAGCAGTACTTC.

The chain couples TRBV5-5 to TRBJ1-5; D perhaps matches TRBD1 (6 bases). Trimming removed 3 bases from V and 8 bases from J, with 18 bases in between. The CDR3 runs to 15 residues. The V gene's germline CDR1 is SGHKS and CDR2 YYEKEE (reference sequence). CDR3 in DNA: TGTGCCAGCAGCTCAACGGGGGGCTCAGTTGAGCCCCAGCATTTT. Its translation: CASSSTGGSVEPQHF.

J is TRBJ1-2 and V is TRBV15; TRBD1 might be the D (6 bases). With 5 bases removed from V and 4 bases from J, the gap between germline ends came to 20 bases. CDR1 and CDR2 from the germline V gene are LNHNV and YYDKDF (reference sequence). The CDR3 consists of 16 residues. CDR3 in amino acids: CATSPMRGAPSYGYTF. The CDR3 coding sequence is TGTGCCACCAGCCCGATGAGGGGGGCTCCCTCCTATGGCTACACCTTC.

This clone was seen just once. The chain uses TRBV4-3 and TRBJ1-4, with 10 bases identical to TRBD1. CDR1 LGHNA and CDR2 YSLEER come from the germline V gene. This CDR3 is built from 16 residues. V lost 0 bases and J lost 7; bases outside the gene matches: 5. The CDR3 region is CASSQDRGTGVEKLFF. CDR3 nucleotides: TGCGCCAGCAGCCAAGATAGGGGGACAGGGGTTGAAAAACTGTTTTTT.

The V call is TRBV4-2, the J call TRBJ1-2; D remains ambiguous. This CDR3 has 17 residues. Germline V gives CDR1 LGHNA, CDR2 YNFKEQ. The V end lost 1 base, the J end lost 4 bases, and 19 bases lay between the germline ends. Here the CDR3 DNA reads TGTGCCAGCAGCCAAGCTCCGTCCGCGGAGGGATTCTATGGCTACACCTTC. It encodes CASSQAPSAEGFYGYTF.

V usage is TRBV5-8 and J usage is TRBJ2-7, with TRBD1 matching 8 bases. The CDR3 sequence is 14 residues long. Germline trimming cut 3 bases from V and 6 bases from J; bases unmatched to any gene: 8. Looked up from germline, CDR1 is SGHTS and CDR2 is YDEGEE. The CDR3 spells CASSSGGRGLEQYF. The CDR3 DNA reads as TGTGCCAGCAGCTCCGGGGGCAGGGGGCTCGAGCAGTACTTC.

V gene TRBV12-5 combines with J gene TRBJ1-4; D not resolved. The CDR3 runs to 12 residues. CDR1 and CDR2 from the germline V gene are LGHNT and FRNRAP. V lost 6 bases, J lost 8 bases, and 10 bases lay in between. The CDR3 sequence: CASGGLREKLFF. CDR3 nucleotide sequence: TGTGCTAGTGGAGGGTTGAGAGAAAAACTGTTTTTT.

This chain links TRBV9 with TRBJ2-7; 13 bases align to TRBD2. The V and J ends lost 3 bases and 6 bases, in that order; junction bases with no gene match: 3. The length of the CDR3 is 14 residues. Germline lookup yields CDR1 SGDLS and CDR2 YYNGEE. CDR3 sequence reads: CASSGLAGGSEQYF. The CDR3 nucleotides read TGTGCCAGCAGCGGACTAGCGGGAGGATCCGAGCAGTACTTC.

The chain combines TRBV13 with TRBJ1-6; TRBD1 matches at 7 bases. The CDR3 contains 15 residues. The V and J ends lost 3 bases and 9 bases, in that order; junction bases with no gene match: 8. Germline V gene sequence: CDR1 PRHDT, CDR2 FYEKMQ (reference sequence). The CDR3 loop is CASSFTDREFSPLHF. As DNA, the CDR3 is TGTGCCAGCAGCTTCACAGACAGGGAGTTTTCACCCCTCCACTTT.

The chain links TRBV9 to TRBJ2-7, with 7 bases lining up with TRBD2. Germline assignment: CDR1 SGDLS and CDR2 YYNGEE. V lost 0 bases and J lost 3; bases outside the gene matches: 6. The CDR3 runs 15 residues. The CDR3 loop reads CASSVGGGMDYEQYF. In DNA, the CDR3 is TGTGCCAGCAGCGTAGGGGGGGGGATGGACTACGAGCAGTACTTC. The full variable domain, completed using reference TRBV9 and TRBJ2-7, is DSGVTQTPKHLITATGQRVTLRCSPRSGDLSVYWYQQSLDQGLQFLIQYYNGEERAKGNILERFSAQQFPDLHSELNLSSLELGDSALYFCASSVGGGMDYEQYFGPGTRLTVT.

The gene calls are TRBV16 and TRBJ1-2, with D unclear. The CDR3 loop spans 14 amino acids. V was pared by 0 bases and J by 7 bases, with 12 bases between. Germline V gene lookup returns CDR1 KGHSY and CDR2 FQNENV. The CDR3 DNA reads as TGTGCCAGCAGCCAATCCGGGGAATTTGGTGGCTACACCTTC. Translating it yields CASSQSGEFGGYTF.

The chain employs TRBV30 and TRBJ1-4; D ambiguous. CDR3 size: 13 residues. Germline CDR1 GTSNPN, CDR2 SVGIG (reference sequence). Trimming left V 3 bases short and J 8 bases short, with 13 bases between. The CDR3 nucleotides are TGTGCCTGGAGCGGACTCGTCAGGGAAAAACTGTTTTTT. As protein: CAWSGLVREKLFF.